These 20 T cell receptor beta chains were sequenced from one sample in a study of identifying expanded T cells in peripheral blood. Repertoires were generated with immunoSEQ multiplex PCR, while TCRdb's copy carries only in-frame clones and drops some. Here the sample spans tens of thousands of clones, about 80% being singletons. Sample: blood. These receptors were collected from a person aged 18 to 75 in good health.

The table lists this clone with a count of one. V and J are TRBV7-7 and TRBJ2-1; tentative D call: TRBD1 (5 bases). The length of the CDR3 is 14 residues. Germline values: CDR1 SSHAT, CDR2 FNYEAQ (reference sequence). Trimming took off 3 bases at V and 7 bases at J, with 13 bases between the two ends. The CDR3 coding sequence is TGTGCCAGCAGCTTGAGCAGGGTGGCGAATGAGCAGTTCTTC. It codes for CASSLSRVANEQFF.

V gene TRBV11-3 combines with J gene TRBJ1-1; the D gene is possibly TRBD1 (6 bases). The CDR3 consists of 14 residues. Trimming cost V 5 bases and J 3 bases, with 13 bases left between them. From germline, CDR1 is SGHNT and CDR2 YENEEA. The CDR3 DNA sequence: TGTGCCAGCAGCGTAAGGGGGAGGGACACTGAAGCTTTCTTT. Encoded protein: CASSVRGRDTEAFF.

The chain is built from TRBV2 and TRBJ2-5; 9 bases align to TRBD2. J gave up 4 bases and V 3 bases, and 9 bases lay outside the gene matches. CDR1 and CDR2 from the germline V gene are SNHLY and FYNNEI. The CDR3 consists of 16 residues. The CDR3 region is CASSDLTLAGRETQYF. As DNA, the CDR3 is TGTGCCAGCAGTGATTTAACACTAGCGGGTAGAGAGACCCAGTACTTC.

The chain is built from TRBV7-2 and TRBJ2-7; D may be TRBD2 (5 bases). The CDR3 has 15 amino acids. V gave up 1 base and J gave up 1 base, with 11 bases separating them. Germline V gene lookup returns CDR1 SGHTA and CDR2 FQGNSA. The CDR3 protein is CASSLGHGLSYEQYF. The CDR3 DNA sequence: TGTGCCAGCAGCTTAGGACACGGACTGTCCTACGAGCAGTACTTC. The full variable domain, its missing parts supplied by reference TRBV7-2 and TRBJ2-7, is GAGVSQSPSNKVTEKGKDVELRCDPISGHTALYWYRQSLGQGLEFLIYFQGNSAPDKSGLPSDRFSAERTGGSVSTLTIQRTQQEDSAVYLCASSLGHGLSYEQYFGPGTRLTVT.

This clone was detected ten times or more. The gene calls are TRBV4-1 and TRBJ1-5; D not certain. CDR3 size: 17 residues. Germline CDR1 MGHRA, CDR2 YSYEKL. V was cut by 0 bases and J by 2 bases, with 14 bases left in between. Here the CDR3 reads CASSQDGLAVRNQPQHF. CDR3 nucleotide sequence: TGCGCCAGCAGCCAAGATGGTTTGGCGGTTCGCAATCAGCCCCAGCATTTT.

V is TRBV4-1 and J is TRBJ1-5; D unresolved. Germline lookup yields CDR1 MGHRA and CDR2 YSYEKL. Between the trimmed V and J ends, which lost 4 bases and 4 bases, there was a span of 8 bases. The CDR3 length is 13 residues. CDR3 DNA sequence: TGCGCCAGCAGCCCCGGGTGGAATCAGCCCCAGCATTTT. Its translation: CASSPGWNQPQHF.

V gene TRBV19 combines with J gene TRBJ1-5; the D gene is possibly TRBD1 (5 bases). This CDR3 has 14 amino acids. Trimming removed 9 bases from V and 0 bases from J, with 12 bases in between. Germline values: CDR1 LNHDA, CDR2 SQIVND (reference sequence). The CDR3: CASWGLHSNQPQHF. The CDR3, as DNA: TGTGCCAGCTGGGGGTTGCATAGCAATCAGCCCCAGCATTTT.

The count of this clone is one. The rearrangement links TRBV6-6 to TRBJ2-7; TRBD2 is a possible D gene (6 bases). Germline CDR1 MNHNY, CDR2 SVGAGI (reference sequence). Trimming removed 6 bases at V and 4 bases at J, with 16 bases between. The length of the CDR3 is 14 residues. The CDR3 nucleotides read TGTGCCAGCAGGCTAAGCGCGGGAATTTACGAGCAGTACGTC. Translating it yields CASRLSAGIYEQYV.

V is TRBV7-6 and J is TRBJ1-4; the D gene is possibly TRBD1 (5 bases). V lost 5 bases and J lost 10, with 14 bases in between. The length of the CDR3 is 13 residues. Germline V lookup: CDR1 SGHVS, CDR2 FNYEAQ. The CDR3 DNA reads TGTGCCAGCAGCGCGGACAAGGAGGGAAAACTGTTTTTT. It specifies CASSADKEGKLFF.

The chain combines TRBV7-6 with TRBJ1-4; the D gene is possibly TRBD1 (5 bases). This CDR3 region has 14 residues. Germline CDR1 SGHVS, CDR2 FNYEAQ. V was trimmed by 5 bases and J by 0 bases, leaving 7 bases between them. CDR3: CASSETATNEKLFF. The CDR3 DNA reads TGTGCCAGCAGCGAGACAGCAACTAATGAAAAACTGTTTTTT. The variable domain in full, with the rest retrieved from reference TRBV7-6 and TRBJ1-4, is GAGVSQSPRYKVTKRGQDVALRCDPISGHVSLYWYRQALGQGPEFLTYFNYEAQQDKSGLPNDRFSAERPEGSISTLTIQRTEQRDSAMYRCASSETATNEKLFFGSGTQLSVL.

The genes are TRBV6-9 and TRBJ1-1, with D maybe TRBD1 (5 bases). In germline, CDR1 is MNHGY, CDR2 SVAAGI. V was cut by 6 bases and J by 0 bases, with 11 bases left in between. This CDR3 region has 14 residues. CDR3 coding DNA: TGTGCCAGCAGCTATGACAGAGTGAACACTGAAGCTTTCTTT. It yields the protein CASSYDRVNTEAFF.

This chain joins TRBV9 and TRBJ2-3, with 8 bases identical to TRBD2. Per germline, CDR1 SGDLS and CDR2 YYNGEE. This CDR3 has 15 residues. The junction had 6 bases not matched to a gene; V was cut back by 6 bases and J by 0 bases. Here the CDR3 DNA reads TGTGCCAGCACCCCCGGGGGGGCTAGCACAGATACGCAGTATTTT. This encodes CASTPGGASTDTQYF.

The gene calls are TRBV18 and TRBJ1-3, with D hard to call. The CDR3 extends over 16 amino acids. The germline CDR1 and CDR2 sequences are KGHSH and LQKENI. V lost 2 bases, J lost 4 bases, and 15 bases lay in between. Here the CDR3 reads CASSPGPRTSGNTIYF. CDR3 DNA: TGTGCCAGCTCACCAGGTCCAAGAACATCCGGAAACACCATATATTTT.

The chain links TRBV6-6 to TRBJ2-7; tentatively, D is TRBD1 or TRBD2 (5 bases each). Trimming took off 6 bases at V and 1 base at J, with 13 bases between the two ends. The germline CDR1 and CDR2 sequences are MNHNY and SVGAGI (reference sequence). CDR3 length: 14 residues. The CDR3 loop reads CASRAGTASYEQYF. The CDR3 DNA reads as TGTGCCAGCAGGGCCGGGACCGCGTCCTACGAGCAGTACTTC.

The chain is built from TRBV5-1 and TRBJ1-1, with a weak D call TRBD1 (5 bases). Trimming stripped 7 bases from V and 5 bases from J, with 18 bases between. This CDR3 is 14 amino acids long. From germline, CDR1 is SGHRS and CDR2 YFSETQ. The CDR3 sequence: CASAPGGFRTEAFF. CDR3 nucleotides: TGCGCCAGCGCCCCGGGGGGGTTTAGGACTGAAGCTTTCTTT.

This chain joins TRBV6-6 and TRBJ2-5, with 8 bases identical to TRBD2. The CDR3 consists of 15 residues. The ends lost 0 bases at V and 4 bases at J; junction bases unmatched: 4. Germline V gene lookup returns CDR1 MNHNY and CDR2 SVGAGI (reference sequence). CDR3 nucleotide sequence: TGTGCCAGCAGTTACTCAGGACTAGCAGGAGAGACCCAGTACTTC. As protein: CASSYSGLAGETQYF.

V and J are TRBV7-8 and TRBJ2-1; no reliable D call. The CDR3 is 14 amino acids. V gave up 6 bases and J gave up 5 bases, with 14 bases separating them. Germline-derived CDR1 and CDR2 are SGHVS and FQNEAQ. CDR3 sequence (DNA): TGTGCCAGCAGTTCAGAGGTAACAGACAATGAGCAGTTCTTC. Its protein product is CASSSEVTDNEQFF. The variable domain in full, with the rest retrieved from reference TRBV7-8 and TRBJ2-1, is GAGVSQSPRYKVAKRGQDVALRCDPISGHVSLFWYQQALGQGPEFLTYFQNEAQLDKSGLPSDRFFAERPEGSVSTLKIQRTQQEDSAVYLCASSSEVTDNEQFFGPGTRLTVL.

The chain couples TRBV30 to TRBJ2-4; tentatively, D is TRBD2 (5 bases). The ends were cut back, 4 bases at V and 3 bases at J, with 10 bases in the middle. The V gene's germline CDR1 is GTSNPN and CDR2 SVGIG (reference sequence). This CDR3 has 13 amino acids. Written as DNA, the CDR3 is TGTGCCTGGAATACGGGAAACAAAAACATTCAGTACTTC. This sequence encodes CAWNTGNKNIQYF.

The chain links TRBV6-1 to TRBJ1-6, with D maybe TRBD1 (5 bases). The CDR3 extends over 17 amino acids. Germline values: CDR1 MNHNS, CDR2 SASEGT. Trimming removed 2 bases at V and 7 bases at J, with 18 bases between. The CDR3 sequence: CASSERSSRGGNSPLHF. Written as DNA, the CDR3 is TGTGCCAGCAGTGAAAGATCTAGTAGGGGAGGCAATTCACCCCTCCACTTT.

The chain joins TRBV6-5 to TRBJ2-1; D remains unclear. Germline V gene lookup returns CDR1 MNHEY and CDR2 SVGAGI. V lost 6 bases, J lost 4 bases, and 16 bases lay in between. The CDR3 spans 15 residues. The CDR3 sequence: CASSPANRPYNEQFF. The CDR3 DNA reads as TGTGCCAGCAGCCCGGCTAACCGACCTTACAATGAGCAGTTCTTC.